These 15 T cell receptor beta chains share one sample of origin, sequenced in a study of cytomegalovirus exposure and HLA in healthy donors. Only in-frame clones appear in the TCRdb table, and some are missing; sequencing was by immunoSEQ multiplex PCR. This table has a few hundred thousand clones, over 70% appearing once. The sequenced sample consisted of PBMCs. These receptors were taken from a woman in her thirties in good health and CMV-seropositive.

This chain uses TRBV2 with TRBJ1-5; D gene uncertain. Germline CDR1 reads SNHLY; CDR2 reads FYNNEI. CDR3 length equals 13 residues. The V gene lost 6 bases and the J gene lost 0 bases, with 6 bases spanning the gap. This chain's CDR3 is CASRRRSNQPQHF. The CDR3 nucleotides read TGTGCCAGCAGACGACGTAGCAATCAGCCCCAGCATTTT.

CDR3: CASLYRASSYNEQFF. CDR3 nucleotide sequence: TGTGCCAGCCTCTACAGGGCTAGCTCCTACAATGAGCAGTTCTTC. This rearrangement joins TRBV2 to TRBJ2-1; tentative D call: TRBD1 (6 bases). Germline V gives CDR1 SNHLY, CDR2 FYNNEI. Trimming left V 8 bases short and J 0 bases short, with 14 bases between. CDR3 size: 15 residues.

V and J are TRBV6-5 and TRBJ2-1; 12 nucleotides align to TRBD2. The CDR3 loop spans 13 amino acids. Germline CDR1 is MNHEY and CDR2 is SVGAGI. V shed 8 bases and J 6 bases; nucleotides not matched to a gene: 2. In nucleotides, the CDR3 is TGTGCCAGCGGACTAGCGGGACCCAATGAGCAGTTCTTC. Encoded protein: CASGLAGPNEQFF.

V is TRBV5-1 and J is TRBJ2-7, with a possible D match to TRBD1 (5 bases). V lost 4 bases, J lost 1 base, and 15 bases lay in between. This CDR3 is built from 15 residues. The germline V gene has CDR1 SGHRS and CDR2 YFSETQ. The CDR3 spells CASSETVGASYEQYF. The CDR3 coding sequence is TGCGCCAGCAGCGAGACAGTAGGAGCTTCCTACGAGCAGTACTTC.

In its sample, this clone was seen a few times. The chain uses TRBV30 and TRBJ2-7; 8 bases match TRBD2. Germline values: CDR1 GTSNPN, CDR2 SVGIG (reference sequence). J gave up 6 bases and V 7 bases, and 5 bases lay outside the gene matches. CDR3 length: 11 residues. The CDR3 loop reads CASRTSSEQYF. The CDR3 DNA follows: TGTGCCTCCCGGACTAGCTCCGAGCAGTACTTC.

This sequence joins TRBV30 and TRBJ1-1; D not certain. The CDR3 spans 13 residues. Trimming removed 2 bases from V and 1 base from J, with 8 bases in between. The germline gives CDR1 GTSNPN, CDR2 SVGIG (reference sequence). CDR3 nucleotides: TGTGCCTGGAGTCTAGTAGGGAACACTGAAGCTTTCTTT. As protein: CAWSLVGNTEAFF. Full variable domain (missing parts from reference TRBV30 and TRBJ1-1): SQTIHQWPATLVQPVGSPLSLECTVEGTSNPNLYWYRQAAGRGLQLLFYSVGIGQISSEVPQNLSASRPQDRQFILSSKKLLLSDSGFYLCAWSLVGNTEAFFGQGTRLTVV.

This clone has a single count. The CDR3 nucleotides read TGTGCCACCAGCAGAGAGGGGGCGGGAGGGCGGTCCGAAGAGACCCAGTACTTC. Translating it yields CATSREGAGGRSEETQYF. The chain couples TRBV15 to TRBJ2-5; TRBD2 agrees at 9 bases. V shed 0 bases, J shed 3 bases, and the junction held 11 bases outside the gene matches. CDR1 is LNHNV, CDR2 YYDKDF, per germline (reference sequence). The CDR3 contains 18 residues.

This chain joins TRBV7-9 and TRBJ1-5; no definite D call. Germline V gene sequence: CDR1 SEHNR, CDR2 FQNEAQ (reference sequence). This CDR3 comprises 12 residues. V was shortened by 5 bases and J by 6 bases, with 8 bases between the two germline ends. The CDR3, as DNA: TGTGCCAGCAGCCAACGGGGTCAGCCCCAGCATTTT. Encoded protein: CASSQRGQPQHF.

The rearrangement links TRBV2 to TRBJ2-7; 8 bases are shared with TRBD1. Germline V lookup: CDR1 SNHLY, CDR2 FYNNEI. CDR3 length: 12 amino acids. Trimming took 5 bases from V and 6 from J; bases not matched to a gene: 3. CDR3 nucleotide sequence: TGTGCCAGCAGTAGAGACAGGGGCGAGCAGTACTTC. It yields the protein CASSRDRGEQYF.

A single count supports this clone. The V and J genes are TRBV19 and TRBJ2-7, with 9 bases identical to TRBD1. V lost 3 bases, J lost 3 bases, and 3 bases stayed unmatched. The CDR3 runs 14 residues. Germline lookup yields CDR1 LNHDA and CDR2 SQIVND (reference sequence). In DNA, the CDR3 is TGTGCCAGTAGTATTGGGGGACAGGGCTACGAGCAGTACTTC. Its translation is CASSIGGQGYEQYF. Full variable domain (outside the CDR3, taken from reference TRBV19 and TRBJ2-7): DGGITQSPKYLFRKEGQNVTLSCEQNLNHDAMYWYRQDPGQGLRLIYYSQIVNDFQKGDIAEGYSVSREKKESFPLTVTSAQKNPTAFYLCASSIGGQGYEQYFGPGTRLTVT.

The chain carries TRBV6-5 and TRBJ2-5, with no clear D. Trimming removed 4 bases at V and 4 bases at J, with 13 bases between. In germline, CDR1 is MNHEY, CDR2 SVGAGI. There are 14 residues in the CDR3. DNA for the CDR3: TGTGCCAGCAGTTTTAGGACGAACGTAGAGACCCAGTACTTC. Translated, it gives CASSFRTNVETQYF.

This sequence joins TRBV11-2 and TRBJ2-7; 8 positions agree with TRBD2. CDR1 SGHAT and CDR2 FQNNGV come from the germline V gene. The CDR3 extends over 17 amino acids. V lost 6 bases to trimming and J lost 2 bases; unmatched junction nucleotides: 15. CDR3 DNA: TGTGCCAGCAGGTACCCCACGGGGCGGGAGGTCCCCTACGAGCAGTACTTC. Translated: CASRYPTGREVPYEQYF.

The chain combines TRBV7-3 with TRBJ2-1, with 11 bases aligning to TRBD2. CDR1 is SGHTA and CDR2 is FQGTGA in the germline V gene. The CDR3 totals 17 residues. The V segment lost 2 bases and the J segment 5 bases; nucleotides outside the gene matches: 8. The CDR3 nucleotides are TGTGCCAGCAGCTTAGGCCCCCGACTAGCGGGAAACAATGAGCAGTTCTTC. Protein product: CASSLGPRLAGNNEQFF.

In DNA, the CDR3 is TGTGCCAGCAGTTACCCCGTTGCAGGGGGAGACACCATATATTTT. Amino acids: CASSYPVAGGDTIYF. The chain joins TRBV6-6 to TRBJ1-3; 7 nucleotides line up with TRBD1. Trimming cost V 2 bases and J 8 bases; bases outside gene matches: 9. The germline V gene has CDR1 MNHNY and CDR2 SVGAGI (reference sequence). This CDR3 contains 15 residues.

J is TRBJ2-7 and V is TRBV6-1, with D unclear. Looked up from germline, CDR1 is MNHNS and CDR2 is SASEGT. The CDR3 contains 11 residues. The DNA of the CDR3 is TGTGTCGTCCTGAGCTCCTACGAGCAGTACTTC. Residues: CVVLSSYEQYF.